This entry is about one TCR beta chain. Its specificity is unknown. This entry comes from a study of lymphopenia after photon versus proton radiotherapy. Whole-study findings and limits: After lymphocyte nadir, photon-treated repertoires showed oligoclonal expansion, especially CD8+ Temra.

Repertoires were generated with immunoSEQ multiplex PCR, while TCRdb's copy carries only in-frame clones and drops some. The sample holds 20,000 to 25,000 clones, about 85% seen once. This clonotype originated in a man in his 60s with pancreatic cancer. The sample here was peripheral blood, taken from a patient treated with photon-based radiotherapy.

The CDR3 sequence: CASSLGRTSLNNEQFF. Here the CDR3 DNA reads TGTGCCAGCAGCTTGGGGCGGACTAGTCTAAACAATGAGCAGTTCTTC. This rearrangement joins TRBV5-4 to TRBJ2-1, with 7 bases that match TRBD2. The CDR3 loop spans 16 amino acids. The germline V gene has CDR1 SGHNT and CDR2 YYREEE (reference sequence). J was trimmed by 5 bases and V by 0 bases; bases with no gene match: 8.